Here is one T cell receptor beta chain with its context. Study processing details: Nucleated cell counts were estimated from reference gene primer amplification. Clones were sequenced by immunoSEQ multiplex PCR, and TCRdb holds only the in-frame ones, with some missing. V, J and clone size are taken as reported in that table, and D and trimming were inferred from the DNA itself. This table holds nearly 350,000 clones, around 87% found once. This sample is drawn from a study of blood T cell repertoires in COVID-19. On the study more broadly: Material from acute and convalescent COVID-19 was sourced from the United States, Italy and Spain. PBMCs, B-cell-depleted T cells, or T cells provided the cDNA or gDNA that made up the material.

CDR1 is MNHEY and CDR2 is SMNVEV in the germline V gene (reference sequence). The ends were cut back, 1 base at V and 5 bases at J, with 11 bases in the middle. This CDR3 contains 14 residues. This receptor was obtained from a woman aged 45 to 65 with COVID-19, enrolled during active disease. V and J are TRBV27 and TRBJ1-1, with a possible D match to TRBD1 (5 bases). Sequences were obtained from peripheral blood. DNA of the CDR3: TGTGCCAGCAGTTTATATGGGGGGGGGACTGAAGCTTTCTTT. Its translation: CASSLYGGGTEAFF.